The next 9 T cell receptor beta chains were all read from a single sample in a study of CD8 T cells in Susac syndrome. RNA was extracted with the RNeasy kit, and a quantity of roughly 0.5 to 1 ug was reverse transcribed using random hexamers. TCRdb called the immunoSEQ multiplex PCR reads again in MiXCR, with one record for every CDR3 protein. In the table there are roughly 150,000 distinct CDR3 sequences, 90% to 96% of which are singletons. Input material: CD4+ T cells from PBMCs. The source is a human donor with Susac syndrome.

This chain's CDR3 is CASTTRQRGYTF. The CDR3 region has the DNA TGTGCCAGCACCACAAGGCAGCGGGGCTACACCTTC. This chain joins TRBV12-3 or TRBV12-4 and TRBJ1-2; D gene ambiguous. The CDR3 totals 12 residues. Trimming stripped 7 bases from V and 8 bases from J, with 14 bases between.

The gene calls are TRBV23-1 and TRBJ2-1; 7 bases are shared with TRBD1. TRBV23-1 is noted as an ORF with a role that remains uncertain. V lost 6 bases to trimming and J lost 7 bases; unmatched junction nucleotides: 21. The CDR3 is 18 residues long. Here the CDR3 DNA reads TGCGCCAGCAGCGTCCACACGTGTCGGGACAGCGAAAATAATGAGCAGTTCTTC. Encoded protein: CASSVHTCRDSENNEQFF.

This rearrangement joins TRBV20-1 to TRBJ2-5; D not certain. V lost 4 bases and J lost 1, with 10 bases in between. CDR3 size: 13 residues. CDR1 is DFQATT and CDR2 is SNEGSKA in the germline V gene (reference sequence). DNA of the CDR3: TGCAGTGCTATGCGTCCACCCCAAGAGACCCAGTACTTC. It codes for CSAMRPPQETQYF.

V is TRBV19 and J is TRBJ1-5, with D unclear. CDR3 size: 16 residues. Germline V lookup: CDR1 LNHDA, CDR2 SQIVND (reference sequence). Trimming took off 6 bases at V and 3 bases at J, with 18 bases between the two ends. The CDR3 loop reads CASRGREKAPNQPQHF. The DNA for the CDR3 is TGTGCCAGTAGGGGCCGGGAAAAAGCCCCCAATCAGCCCCAGCATTTT.

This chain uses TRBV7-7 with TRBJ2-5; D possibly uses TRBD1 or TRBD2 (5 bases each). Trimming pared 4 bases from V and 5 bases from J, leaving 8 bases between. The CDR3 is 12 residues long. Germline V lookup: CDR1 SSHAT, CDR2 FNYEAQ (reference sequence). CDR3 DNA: TGTGCCAGCAGCTCCTGGGGGGAGACCCAGTACTTC. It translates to CASSSWGETQYF.

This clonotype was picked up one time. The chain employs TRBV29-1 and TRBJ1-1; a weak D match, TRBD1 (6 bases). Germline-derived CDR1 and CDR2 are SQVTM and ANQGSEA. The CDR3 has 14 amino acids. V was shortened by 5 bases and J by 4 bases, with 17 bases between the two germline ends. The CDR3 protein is CSVCMGAGATEAFF. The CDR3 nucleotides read TGCAGCGTTTGCATGGGGGCTGGTGCCACTGAAGCTTTCTTT.

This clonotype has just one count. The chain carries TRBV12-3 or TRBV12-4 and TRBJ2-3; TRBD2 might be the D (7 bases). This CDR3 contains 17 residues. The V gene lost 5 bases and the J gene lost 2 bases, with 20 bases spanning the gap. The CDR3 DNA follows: TGTGCCAGCAGTCCCGGGGGGCGGCGGGAGTTCACAGATACGCAGTATTTT. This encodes CASSPGGRREFTDTQYF.

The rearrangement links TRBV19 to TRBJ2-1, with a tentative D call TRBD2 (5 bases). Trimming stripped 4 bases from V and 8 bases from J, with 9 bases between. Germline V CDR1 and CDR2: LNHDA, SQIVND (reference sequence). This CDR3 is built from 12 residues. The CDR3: CASSNTGYEQFF. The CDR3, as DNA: TGTGCCAGTAGTAACACGGGATATGAGCAGTTCTTC.

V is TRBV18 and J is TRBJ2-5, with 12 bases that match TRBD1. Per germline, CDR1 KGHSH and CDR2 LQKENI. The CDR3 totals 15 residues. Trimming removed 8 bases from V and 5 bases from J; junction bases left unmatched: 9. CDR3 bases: TGTGCCAGCCACCTGGGGACAGGGGGCGGCGAGACCCAGTACTTC. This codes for CASHLGTGGGETQYF.